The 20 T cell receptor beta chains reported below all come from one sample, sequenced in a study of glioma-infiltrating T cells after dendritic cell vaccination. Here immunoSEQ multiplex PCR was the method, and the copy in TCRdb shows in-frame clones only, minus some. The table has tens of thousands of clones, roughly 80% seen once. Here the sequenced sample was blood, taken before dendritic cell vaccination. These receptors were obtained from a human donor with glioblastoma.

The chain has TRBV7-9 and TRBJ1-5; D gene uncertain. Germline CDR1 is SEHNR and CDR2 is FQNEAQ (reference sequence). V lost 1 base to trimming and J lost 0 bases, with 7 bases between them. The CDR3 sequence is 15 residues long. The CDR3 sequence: CASSLGGNSNQPQHF. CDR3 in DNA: TGTGCCAGCAGCTTAGGAGGAAATAGCAATCAGCCCCAGCATTTT.

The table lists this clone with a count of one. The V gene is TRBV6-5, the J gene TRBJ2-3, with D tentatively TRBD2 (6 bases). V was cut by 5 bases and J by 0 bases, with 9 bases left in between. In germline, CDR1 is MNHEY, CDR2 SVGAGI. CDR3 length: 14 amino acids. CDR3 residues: CASSRDLSTDTQYF. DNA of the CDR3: TGTGCCAGCAGTCGGGACTTGAGCACAGATACGCAGTATTTT.

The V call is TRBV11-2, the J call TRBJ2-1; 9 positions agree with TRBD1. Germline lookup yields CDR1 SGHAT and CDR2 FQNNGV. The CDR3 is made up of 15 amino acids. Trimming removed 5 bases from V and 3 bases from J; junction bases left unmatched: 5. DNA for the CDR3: TGTGCCAGCAGCCGCGACAGGGGGTTCTACAATGAGCAGTTCTTC. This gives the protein CASSRDRGFYNEQFF.

CDR3 loop: CASSKRYYEQYF. CDR3 sequence (DNA): TGTGCCAGCAGTAAACGGTACTACGAGCAGTACTTC. The V call is TRBV6-6, the J call TRBJ2-7; D ambiguous. Deletions cut 5 bases from V and 3 bases from J, with 8 bases between. Germline CDR1 is MNHNY and CDR2 is SVGAGI (reference sequence). This CDR3 contains 12 residues.

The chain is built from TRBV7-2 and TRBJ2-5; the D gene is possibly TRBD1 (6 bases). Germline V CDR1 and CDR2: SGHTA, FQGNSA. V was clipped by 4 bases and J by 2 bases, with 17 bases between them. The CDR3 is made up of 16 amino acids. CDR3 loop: CASSYILGGRQETQYF. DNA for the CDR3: TGTGCCAGCAGCTACATATTAGGGGGAAGACAAGAGACCCAGTACTTC.

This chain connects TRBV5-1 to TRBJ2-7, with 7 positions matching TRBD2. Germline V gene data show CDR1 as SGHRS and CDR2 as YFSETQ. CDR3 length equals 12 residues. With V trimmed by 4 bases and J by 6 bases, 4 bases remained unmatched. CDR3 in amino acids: CASSPWGGEQYF. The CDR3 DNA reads TGCGCCAGCAGCCCTTGGGGGGGCGAGCAGTACTTC. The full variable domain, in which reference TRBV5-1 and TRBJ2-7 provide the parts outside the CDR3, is KAGVTQTPRYLIKTRGQQVTLSCSPISGHRSVSWYQQTPGQGLQFLFEYFSETQRNKGNFPGRFSGRQFSNSRSEMNVSTLELGDSALYLCASSPWGGEQYFGPGTRLTVT.

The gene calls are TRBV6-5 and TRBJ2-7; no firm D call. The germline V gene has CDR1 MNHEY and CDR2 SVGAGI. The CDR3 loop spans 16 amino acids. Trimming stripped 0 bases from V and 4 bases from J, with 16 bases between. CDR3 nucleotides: TGTGCCAGCAGTTACTCGAAGGTTAATAGCCCGTACGAGCAGTACTTC. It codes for CASSYSKVNSPYEQYF.

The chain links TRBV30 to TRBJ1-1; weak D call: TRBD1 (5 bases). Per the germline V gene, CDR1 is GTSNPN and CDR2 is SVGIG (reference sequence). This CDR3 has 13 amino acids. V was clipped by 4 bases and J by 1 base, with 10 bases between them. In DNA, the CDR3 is TGTGCCTGGACCTTGGGGGGGAACACTGAAGCTTTCTTT. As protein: CAWTLGGNTEAFF.

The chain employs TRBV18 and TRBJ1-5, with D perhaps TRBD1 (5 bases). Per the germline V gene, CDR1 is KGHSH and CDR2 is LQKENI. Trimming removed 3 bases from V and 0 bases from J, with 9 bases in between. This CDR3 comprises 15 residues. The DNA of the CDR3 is TGTGCCAGCTCACCCCAACAGGTTAGCAATCAGCCCCAGCATTTT. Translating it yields CASSPQQVSNQPQHF.

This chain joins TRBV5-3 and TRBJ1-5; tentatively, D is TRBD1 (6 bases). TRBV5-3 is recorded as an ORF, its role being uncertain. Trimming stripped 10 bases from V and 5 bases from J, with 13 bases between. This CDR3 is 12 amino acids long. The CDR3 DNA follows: TGTGCCTCCCCGGGGGGCGATCAGCCCCAGCATTTT. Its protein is CASPGGDQPQHF.

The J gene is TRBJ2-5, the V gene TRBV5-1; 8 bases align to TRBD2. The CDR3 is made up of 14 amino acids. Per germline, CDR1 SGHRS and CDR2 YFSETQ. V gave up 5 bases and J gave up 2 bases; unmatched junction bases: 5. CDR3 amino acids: CASSRSGGQETQYF. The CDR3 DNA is TGCGCCAGCAGTCGATCGGGGGGGCAAGAGACCCAGTACTTC.

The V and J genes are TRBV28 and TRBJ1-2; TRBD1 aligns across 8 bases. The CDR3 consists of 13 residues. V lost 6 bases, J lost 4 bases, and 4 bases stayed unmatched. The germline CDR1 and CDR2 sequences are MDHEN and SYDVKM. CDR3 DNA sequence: TGTGCCAGCAGCAGAGGGACAGGCTATGGCTACACCTTC. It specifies CASSRGTGYGYTF.

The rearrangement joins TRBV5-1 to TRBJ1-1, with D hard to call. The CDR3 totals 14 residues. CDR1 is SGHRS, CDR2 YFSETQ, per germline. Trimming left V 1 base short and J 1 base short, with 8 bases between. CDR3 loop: CASSLIDKNTEAFF. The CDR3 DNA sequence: TGCGCCAGCAGCTTGATAGATAAGAACACTGAAGCTTTCTTT.

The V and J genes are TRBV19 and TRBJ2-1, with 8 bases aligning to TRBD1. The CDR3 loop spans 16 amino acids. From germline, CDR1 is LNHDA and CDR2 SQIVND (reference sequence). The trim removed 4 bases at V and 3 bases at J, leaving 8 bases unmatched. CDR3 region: CASSKGRDRGYNEQFF. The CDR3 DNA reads TGTGCCAGTAGTAAGGGGCGAGACAGGGGCTACAATGAGCAGTTCTTC.

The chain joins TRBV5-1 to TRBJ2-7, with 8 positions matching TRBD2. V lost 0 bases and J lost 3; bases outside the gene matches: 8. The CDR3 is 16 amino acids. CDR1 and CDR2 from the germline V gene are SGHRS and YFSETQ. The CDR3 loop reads CASSLGVGGGIYEQYF. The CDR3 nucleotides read TGCGCCAGCAGCTTGGGGGTGGGCGGGGGGATCTACGAGCAGTACTTC. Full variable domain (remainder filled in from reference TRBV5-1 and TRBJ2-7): KAGVTQTPRYLIKTRGQQVTLSCSPISGHRSVSWYQQTPGQGLQFLFEYFSETQRNKGNFPGRFSGRQFSNSRSEMNVSTLELGDSALYLCASSLGVGGGIYEQYFGPGTRLTVT.

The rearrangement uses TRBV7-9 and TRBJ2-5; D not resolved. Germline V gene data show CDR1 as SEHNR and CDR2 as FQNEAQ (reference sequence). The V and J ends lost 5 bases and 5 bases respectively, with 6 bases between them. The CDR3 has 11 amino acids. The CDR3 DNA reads TGTGCCAGCAGCCGTCTCGAGACCCAGTACTTC. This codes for CASSRLETQYF.

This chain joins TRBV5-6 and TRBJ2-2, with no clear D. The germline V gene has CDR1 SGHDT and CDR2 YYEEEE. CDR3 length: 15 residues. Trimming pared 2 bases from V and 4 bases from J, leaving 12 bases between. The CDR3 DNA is TGTGCCAGCAGCTTCTTAGTCGTCGGCACCGGGGAGCTGTTTTTT. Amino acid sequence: CASSFLVVGTGELFF.

CDR3 nucleotide sequence: TGCGCCAGCAGTGAGGCGGCCTATGGCTACACCTTC. Translated: CASSEAAYGYTF. V gene TRBV10-2 combines with J gene TRBJ1-2; D is uncertain. The CDR3 is 12 residues long. CDR1 and CDR2 from the germline V gene are WSHSY and SAAADI. V shed 2 bases and J shed 4 bases, with 5 bases lying between them.

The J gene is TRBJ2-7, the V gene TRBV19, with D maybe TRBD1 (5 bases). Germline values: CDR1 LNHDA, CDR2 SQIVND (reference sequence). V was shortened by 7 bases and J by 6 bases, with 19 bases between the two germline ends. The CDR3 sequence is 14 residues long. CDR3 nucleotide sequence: TGTGCCAGTAAGGGGAACCCATTGATGGTCGAGCAGTACTTC. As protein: CASKGNPLMVEQYF.

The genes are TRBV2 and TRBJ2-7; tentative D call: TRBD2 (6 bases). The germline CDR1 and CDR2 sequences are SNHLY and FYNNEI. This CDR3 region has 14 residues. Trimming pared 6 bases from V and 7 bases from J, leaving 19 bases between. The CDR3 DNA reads TGTGCCAGCAGGGGACTCAAGTATCTGGGGGAGCAGTACTTC. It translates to CASRGLKYLGEQYF.